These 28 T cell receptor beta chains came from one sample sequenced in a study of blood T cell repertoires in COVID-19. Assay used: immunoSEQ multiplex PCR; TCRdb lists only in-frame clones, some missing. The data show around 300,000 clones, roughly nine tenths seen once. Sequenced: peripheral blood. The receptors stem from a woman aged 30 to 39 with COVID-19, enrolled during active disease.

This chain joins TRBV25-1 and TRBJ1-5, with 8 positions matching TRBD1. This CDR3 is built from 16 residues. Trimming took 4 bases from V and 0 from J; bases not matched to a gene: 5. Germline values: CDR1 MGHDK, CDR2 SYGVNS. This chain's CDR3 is CASSAGTGYSNQPQHF. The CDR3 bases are TGTGCCAGCAGTGCCGGGACAGGTTATAGCAATCAGCCCCAGCATTTT.

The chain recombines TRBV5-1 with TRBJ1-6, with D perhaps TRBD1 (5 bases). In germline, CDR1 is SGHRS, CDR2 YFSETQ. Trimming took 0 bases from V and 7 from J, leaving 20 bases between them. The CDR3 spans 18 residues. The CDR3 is CASSLALAGEAANSPLHF. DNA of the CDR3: TGCGCCAGCAGCTTGGCGTTGGCGGGGGAAGCGGCAAATTCACCCCTCCACTTT.

CDR3 bases: TGTGCCAGCAGGCCGGACAGTAAGAGGGAAAAACTGTTTTTT. It specifies CASRPDSKREKLFF. V gene TRBV6-5 combines with J gene TRBJ1-4; tentative D call: TRBD1 (6 bases). V was trimmed by 6 bases and J by 8 bases, leaving 16 bases between them. Germline V gene sequence: CDR1 MNHEY, CDR2 SVGAGI. The CDR3 is made up of 14 amino acids.

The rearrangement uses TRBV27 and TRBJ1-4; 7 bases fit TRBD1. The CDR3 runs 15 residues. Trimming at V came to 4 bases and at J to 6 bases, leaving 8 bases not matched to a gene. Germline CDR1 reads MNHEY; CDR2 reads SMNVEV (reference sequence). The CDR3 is CASSYRQGGDEKLFF. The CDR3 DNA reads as TGTGCCAGCAGTTATAGACAGGGAGGAGATGAAAAACTGTTTTTT. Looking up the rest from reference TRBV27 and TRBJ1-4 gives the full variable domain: EAQVTQNPRYLITVTGKKLTVTCSQNMNHEYMSWYRQDPGLGLRQIYYSMNVEVTDKGDVPEGYKVSRKEKRNFPLILESPSPNQTSLYFCASSYRQGGDEKLFFGSGTQLSVL.

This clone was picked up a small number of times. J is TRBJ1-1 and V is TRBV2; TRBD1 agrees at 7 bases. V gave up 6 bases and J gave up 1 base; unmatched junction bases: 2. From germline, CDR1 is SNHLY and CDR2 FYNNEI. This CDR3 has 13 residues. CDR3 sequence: CASRQGWNTEAFF. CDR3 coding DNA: TGTGCCAGCAGACAGGGGTGGAACACTGAAGCTTTCTTT.

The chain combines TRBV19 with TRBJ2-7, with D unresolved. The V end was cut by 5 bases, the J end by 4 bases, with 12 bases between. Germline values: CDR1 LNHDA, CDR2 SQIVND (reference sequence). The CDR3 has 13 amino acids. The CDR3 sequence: CASSLREQYEQYF. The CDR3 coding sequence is TGTGCCAGTAGTCTAAGAGAACAGTACGAGCAGTACTTC.

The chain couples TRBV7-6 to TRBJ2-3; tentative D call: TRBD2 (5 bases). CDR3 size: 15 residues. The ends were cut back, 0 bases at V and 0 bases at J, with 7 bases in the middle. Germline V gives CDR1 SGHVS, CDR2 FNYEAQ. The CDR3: CASSLAERSTDTQYF. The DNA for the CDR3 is TGTGCCAGCAGCTTAGCGGAGCGGAGCACAGATACGCAGTATTTT.

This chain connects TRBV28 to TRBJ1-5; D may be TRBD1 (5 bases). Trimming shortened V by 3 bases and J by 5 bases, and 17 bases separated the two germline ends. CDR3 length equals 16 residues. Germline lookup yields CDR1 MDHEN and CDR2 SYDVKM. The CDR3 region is CASSFGGWRADQPQHF. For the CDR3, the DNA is TGTGCCAGCAGTTTCGGGGGATGGAGGGCCGATCAGCCCCAGCATTTT. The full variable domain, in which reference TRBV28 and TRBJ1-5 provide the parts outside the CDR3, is DVKVTQSSRYLVKRTGEKVFLECVQDMDHENMFWYRQDPGLGLRLIYFSYDVKMKEKGDIPEGYSVSREKKERFSLILESASTNQTSMYLCASSFGGWRADQPQHFGDGTRLSIL.

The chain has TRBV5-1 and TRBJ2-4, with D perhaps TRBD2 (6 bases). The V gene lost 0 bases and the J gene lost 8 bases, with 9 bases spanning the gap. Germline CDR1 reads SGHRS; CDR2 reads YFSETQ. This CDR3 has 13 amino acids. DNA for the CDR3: TGCGCCAGCAGCTTGGCCAGGGAGGACATTCAGTACTTC. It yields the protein CASSLAREDIQYF.

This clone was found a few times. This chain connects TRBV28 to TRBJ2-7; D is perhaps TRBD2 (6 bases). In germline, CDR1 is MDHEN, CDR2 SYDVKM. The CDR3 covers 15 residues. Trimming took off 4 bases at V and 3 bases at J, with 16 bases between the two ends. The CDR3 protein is CASSSSEQIFYEQYF. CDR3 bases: TGTGCCAGCAGTTCTAGCGAGCAAATCTTCTACGAGCAGTACTTC.

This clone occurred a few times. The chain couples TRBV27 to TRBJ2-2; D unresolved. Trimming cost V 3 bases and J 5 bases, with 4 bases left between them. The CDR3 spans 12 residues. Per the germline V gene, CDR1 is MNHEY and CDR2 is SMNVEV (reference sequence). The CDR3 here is CASSFGTGELFF. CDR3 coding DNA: TGTGCCAGCAGTTTCGGGACCGGGGAGCTGTTTTTT.

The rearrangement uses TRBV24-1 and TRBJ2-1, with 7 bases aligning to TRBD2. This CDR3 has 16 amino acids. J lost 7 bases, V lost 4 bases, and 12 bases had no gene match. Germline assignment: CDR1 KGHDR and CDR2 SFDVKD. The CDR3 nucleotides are TGTGCCACCAGTGACGGGGGAGGGCCGGGAAATAATGAGCAGTTCTTC. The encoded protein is CATSDGGGPGNNEQFF.

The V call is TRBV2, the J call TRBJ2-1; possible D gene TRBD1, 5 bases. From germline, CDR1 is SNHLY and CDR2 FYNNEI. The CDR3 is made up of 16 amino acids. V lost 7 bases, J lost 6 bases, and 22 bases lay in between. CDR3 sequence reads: CASIEATRAGGNEQFF. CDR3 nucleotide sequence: TGTGCCAGCATTGAGGCAACCAGGGCAGGCGGCAATGAGCAGTTCTTC.

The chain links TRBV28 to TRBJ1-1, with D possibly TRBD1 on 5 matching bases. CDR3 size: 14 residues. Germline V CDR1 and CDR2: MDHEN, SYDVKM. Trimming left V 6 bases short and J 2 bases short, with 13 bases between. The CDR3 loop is CASSQQAVNTEAFF. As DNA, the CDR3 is TGTGCCAGCAGCCAACAGGCGGTCAACACTGAAGCTTTCTTT.

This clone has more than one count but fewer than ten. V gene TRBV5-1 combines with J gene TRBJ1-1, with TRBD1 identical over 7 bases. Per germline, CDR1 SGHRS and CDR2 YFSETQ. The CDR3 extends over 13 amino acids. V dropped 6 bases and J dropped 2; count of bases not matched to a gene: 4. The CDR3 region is CASIGQENTEAFF. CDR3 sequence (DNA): TGCGCCAGCATCGGACAGGAAAACACTGAAGCTTTCTTT.

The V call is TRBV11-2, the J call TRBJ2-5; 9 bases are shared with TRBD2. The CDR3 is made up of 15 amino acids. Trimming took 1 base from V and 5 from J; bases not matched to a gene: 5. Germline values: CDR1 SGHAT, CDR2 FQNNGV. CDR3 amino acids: CASSLGGRAEETQYF. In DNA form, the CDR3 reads TGTGCCAGCAGCTTAGGCGGGAGGGCCGAGGAGACCCAGTACTTC.

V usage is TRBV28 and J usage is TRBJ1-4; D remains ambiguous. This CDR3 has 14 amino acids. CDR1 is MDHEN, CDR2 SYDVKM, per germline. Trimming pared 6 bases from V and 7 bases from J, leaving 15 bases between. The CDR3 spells CASSLPGRPEKLFF. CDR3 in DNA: TGTGCCAGCAGCTTACCCGGGAGACCTGAAAAACTGTTTTTT.

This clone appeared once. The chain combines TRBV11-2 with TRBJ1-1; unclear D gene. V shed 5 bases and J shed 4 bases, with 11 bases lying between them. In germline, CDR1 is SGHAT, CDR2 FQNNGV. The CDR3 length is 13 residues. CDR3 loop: CASSEDRGTEAFF. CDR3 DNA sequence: TGTGCCAGCAGCGAAGACCGGGGCACTGAAGCTTTCTTT.

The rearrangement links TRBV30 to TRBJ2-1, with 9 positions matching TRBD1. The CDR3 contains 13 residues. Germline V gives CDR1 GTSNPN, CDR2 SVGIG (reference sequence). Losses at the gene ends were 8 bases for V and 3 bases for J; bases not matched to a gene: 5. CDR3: CATPGQGYNEQFF. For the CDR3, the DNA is TGTGCCACACCGGGACAGGGCTACAATGAGCAGTTCTTC.

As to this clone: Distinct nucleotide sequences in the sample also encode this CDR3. CDR3 in DNA: TGTGCCAGCAGTTTTTTGAGCTCCTACGAGCAGTACTTC. It yields the protein CASSFLSSYEQYF. The chain joins TRBV27 to TRBJ2-7, with D uncertain. CDR1 and CDR2 from the germline V gene are MNHEY and SMNVEV (reference sequence). V was clipped by 3 bases and J by 0 bases, with 6 bases between them. This CDR3 is built from 13 residues.

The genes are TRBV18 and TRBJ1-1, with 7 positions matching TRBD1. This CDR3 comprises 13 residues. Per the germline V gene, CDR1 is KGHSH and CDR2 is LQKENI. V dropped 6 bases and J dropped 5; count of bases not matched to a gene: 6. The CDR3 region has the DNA TGTGCCAGCTCCGGGACAGCTCGGACTGAAGCTTTCTTT. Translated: CASSGTARTEAFF.

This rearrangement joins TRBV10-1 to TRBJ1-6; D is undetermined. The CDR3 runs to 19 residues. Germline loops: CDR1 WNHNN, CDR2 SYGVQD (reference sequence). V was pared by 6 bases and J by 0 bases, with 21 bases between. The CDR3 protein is CASRVDTESSSSYNSPLHF. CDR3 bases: TGCGCCAGCAGGGTCGACACCGAGAGTTCGAGCTCCTATAATTCACCCCTCCACTTT.

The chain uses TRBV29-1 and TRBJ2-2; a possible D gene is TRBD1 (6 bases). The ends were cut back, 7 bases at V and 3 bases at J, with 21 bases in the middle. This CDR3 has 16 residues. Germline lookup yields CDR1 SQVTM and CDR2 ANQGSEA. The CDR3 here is CSALQGAGQHTGELFF. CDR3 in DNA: TGCAGCGCCCTCCAAGGGGCAGGACAGCACACCGGGGAGCTGTTTTTT.

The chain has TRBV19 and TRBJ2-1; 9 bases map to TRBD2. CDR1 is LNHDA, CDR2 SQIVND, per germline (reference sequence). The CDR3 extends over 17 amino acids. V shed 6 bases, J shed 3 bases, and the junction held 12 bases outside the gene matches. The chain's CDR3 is CASRSPHSGGIYNEQFF. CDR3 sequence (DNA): TGTGCCAGTAGGTCCCCTCATAGCGGGGGAATCTACAATGAGCAGTTCTTC.

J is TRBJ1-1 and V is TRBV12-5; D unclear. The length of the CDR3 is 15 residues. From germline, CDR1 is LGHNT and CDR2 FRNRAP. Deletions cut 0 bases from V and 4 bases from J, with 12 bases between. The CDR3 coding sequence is TGTGCTAGTGGTTTGGTACTGGAAAGGAGCACTGAAGCTTTCTTT. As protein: CASGLVLERSTEAFF.

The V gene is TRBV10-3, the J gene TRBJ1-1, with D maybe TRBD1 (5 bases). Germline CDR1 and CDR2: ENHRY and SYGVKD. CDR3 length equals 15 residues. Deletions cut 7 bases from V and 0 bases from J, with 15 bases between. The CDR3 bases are TGTGCCATCACTGGGGCAGGCGCGATGAACACTGAAGCTTTCTTT. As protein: CAITGAGAMNTEAFF.

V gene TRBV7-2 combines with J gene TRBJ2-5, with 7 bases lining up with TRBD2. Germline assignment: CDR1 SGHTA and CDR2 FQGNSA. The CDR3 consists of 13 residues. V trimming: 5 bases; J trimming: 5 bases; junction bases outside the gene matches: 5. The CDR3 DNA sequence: TGTGCCAGCAGCGGCGGGAGCCGGGAGACCCAGTACTTC. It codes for CASSGGSRETQYF.

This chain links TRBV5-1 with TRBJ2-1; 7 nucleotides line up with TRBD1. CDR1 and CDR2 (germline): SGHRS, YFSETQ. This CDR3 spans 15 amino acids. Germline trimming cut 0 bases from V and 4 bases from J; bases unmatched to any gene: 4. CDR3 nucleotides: TGCGCCAGCAGCTTGGCTGACAGGGTTTACAATGAGCAGTTCTTC. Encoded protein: CASSLADRVYNEQFF.